A selection of T cell receptor beta chains follows, all from one sample in a study of blood T cell repertoires in COVID-19. Data came from immunoSEQ multiplex PCR; TCRdb stores just in-frame clones and leaves some out. This sample carries approximately 60,000 clones, around 80% of them seen once, and the ten largest clones take roughly 6%. The material sequenced was peripheral blood. The receptors derive from a human donor in a cohort sampled during active COVID-19. The conserved cysteine and the conserved F or W are not part of the CDR3 here. Fields, in order: clone size, J gene, V gene, CDR3 protein. The size entry is marked missing in some rows and otherwise reads once, few, many or a size class.

NA,TRBJ2-7,TRBV7-9,ASSMGQKLSYEQY
NA,TRBJ2-1,TRBV5-1,ASFRGLAGGPGNEQF
NA,TRBJ2-6,TRBV2,ASVGDSGANVLT
NA,TRBJ2-3,TRBV30,AWSMTGSSDTQY
NA,TRBJ2-2,TRBV4-2,ASSHTGLAYNGELF
NA,TRBJ2-3,TRBV6-4,ASSDSSGGETDTQY
medium-sized,TRBJ2-2,TRBV19,ATKQGSAGELF
NA,TRBJ2-1,TRBV3-1/TRBV3-2,ASSAHVAGGLNEQF
NA,TRBJ1-1,TRBV10-3,AISEGTLNTEAF
NA,TRBJ1-1,TRBV18,ASSPQQGDTNTEAF
NA,TRBJ1-4,TRBV14,ASSQEGRGLF
NA,TRBJ1-5,TRBV4-2,ASSQDLGQPQH
once,TRBJ2-2,TRBV5-4,ASSSATGAGTGELF
NA,TRBJ1-6,TRBV12-5,ASGLEGANSPLH
NA,TRBJ2-7,TRBV27,ASSLQGRLYEQY
few,TRBJ2-1,TRBV7-3,ASSLTGGADNEQF
few,TRBJ1-1,TRBV30,AWSTGRLMYTEAF
few,TRBJ2-7,TRBV2,ASSSSPMNYEQY
NA,TRBJ1-1,TRBV10-3,AIKTSGTEAF
many,TRBJ2-1,TRBV6-6,ATQFRQGYNEQF
once,TRBJ2-7,TRBV7-3,ASSMPSGGIAYEQY
NA,TRBJ1-6,TRBV5-1,ASSLRTGVDSPLH
NA,TRBJ2-1,TRBV25-1,ASRPGISSSYNEQF
NA,TRBJ2-7,TRBV6-4,ASRIHRDRDSYEQY
NA,TRBJ1-1,TRBV7-8,ASSLSGSTEAF
NA,TRBJ1-2,TRBV6-5,ASSLRGWGGYT
NA,TRBJ2-1,TRBV27,ASSLRGHPGLAEYNEQF
NA,TRBJ2-5,TRBV7-9,ASTSQRETQY
NA,TRBJ2-5,TRBV5-1,ASSLGLVLLEETQY
NA,TRBJ2-7,TRBV5-1,ASSWGGPWNEQY
NA,TRBJ2-7,TRBV5-1,ASSGGVAGGEQY
NA,TRBJ1-1,TRBV7-9,ASSPRFLRAF
NA,TRBJ2-1,TRBV5-1,ASSLGQVYNEQF
NA,TRBJ2-1,TRBV18,ASSPGTGAYNEQF
NA,TRBJ2-3,TRBV5-4,ASSLTLTVGGSVDTQY
NA,TRBJ1-4,TRBV5-1,ASGEQGPNEKLF
NA,TRBJ2-5,TRBV7-9,ASSLSGLAATQY